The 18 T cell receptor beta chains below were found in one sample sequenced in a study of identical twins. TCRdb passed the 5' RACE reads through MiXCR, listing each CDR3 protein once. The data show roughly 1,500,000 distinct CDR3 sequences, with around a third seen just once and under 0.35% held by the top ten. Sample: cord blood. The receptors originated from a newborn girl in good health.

The CDR3 loop is CASSEPAGQERNSPLHF. The CDR3 nucleotides are TGCGCCAGCAGTGAGCCCGCCGGACAGGAACGAAATTCACCCCTCCACTTT. The rearrangement uses TRBV10-2 and TRBJ1-6; 7 positions agree with TRBD1. V trimming: 2 bases; J trimming: 7 bases; junction bases outside the gene matches: 11. This CDR3 is 17 amino acids long. Germline V gene data show CDR1 as WSHSY and CDR2 as SAAADI.

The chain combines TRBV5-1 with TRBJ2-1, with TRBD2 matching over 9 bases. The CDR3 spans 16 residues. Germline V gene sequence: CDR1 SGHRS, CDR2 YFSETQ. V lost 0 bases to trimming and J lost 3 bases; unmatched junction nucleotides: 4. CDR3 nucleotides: TGCGCCAGCAGCTTGGCCACTAGCGGGCTCTACAATGAGCAGTTCTTC. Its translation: CASSLATSGLYNEQFF.

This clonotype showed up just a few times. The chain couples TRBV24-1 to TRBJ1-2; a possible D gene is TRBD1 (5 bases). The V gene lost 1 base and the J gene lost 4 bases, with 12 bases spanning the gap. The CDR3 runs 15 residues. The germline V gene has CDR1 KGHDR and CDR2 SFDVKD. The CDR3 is CATSDFREGLYGYTF. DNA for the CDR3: TGTGCCACCAGTGATTTTAGGGAGGGACTCTATGGCTACACCTTC.

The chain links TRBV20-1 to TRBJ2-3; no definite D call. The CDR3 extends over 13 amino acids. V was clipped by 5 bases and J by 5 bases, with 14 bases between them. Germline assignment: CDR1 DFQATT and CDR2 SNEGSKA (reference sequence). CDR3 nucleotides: TGCAGTGCTGGGCCCAGGCTTGGAGATACGCAGTATTTT. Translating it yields CSAGPRLGDTQYF.

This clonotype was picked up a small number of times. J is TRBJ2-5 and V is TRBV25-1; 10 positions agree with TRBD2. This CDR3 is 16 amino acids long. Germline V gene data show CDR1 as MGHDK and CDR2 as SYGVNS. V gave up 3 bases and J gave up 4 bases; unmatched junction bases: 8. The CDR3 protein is CASSDQREGLGETQYF. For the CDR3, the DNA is TGTGCCAGCAGTGATCAGCGGGAGGGCCTTGGAGAGACCCAGTACTTC. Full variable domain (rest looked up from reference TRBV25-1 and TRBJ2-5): EADIYQTPRYLVIGTGKKITLECSQTMGHDKMYWYQQDPGMELHLIHYSYGVNSTEKGDLSSESTVSRIRTEHFPLTLESARPSHTSQYLCASSDQREGLGETQYFGPGTRLLVL.

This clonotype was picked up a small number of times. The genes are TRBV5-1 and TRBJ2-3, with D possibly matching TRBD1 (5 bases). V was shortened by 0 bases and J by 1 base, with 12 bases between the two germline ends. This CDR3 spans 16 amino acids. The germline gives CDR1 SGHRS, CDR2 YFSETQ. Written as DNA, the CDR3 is TGCGCCAGCAGCTTGGCCGTACAGGCCGGCACAGATACGCAGTATTTT. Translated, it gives CASSLAVQAGTDTQYF.

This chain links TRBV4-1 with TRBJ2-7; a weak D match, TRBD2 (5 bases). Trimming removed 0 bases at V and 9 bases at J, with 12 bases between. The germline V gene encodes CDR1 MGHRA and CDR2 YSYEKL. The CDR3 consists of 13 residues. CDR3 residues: CASSQDVSGLQYF. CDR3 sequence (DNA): TGCGCCAGCAGCCAAGATGTTTCGGGGTTGCAGTACTTC.

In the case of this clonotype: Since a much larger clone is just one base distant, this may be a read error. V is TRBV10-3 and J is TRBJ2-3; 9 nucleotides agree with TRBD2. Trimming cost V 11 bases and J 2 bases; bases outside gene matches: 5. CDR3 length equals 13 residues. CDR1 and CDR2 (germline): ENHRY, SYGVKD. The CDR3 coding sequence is TGTGCCGTGACTAGCGGATCCACAGATACGCAGTATTTT. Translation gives CAVTSGSTDTQYF.

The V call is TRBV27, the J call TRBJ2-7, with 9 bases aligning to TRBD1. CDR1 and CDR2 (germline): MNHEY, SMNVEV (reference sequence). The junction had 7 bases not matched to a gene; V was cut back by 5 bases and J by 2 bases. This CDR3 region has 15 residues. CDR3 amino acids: CASSLGDRAAYEQYF. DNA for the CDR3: TGTGCCAGCAGTCTGGGGGACAGGGCCGCCTACGAGCAGTACTTC.

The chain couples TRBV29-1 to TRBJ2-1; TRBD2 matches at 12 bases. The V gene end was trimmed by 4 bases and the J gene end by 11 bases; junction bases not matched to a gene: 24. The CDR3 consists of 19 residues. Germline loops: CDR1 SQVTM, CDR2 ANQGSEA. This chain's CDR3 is CSVVRRGLAGPGYYDKQFF. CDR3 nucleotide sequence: TGCAGCGTTGTTCGGAGGGGACTAGCGGGTCCTGGGTATTACGATAAGCAGTTCTTC.

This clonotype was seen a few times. CDR3 loop: CASSSGRDDEQYF. Written as DNA, the CDR3 is TGTGCCAGCAGTAGCGGGAGGGATGACGAGCAGTACTTC. J is TRBJ2-7 and V is TRBV6-1; 10 bases line up with TRBD2. This CDR3 contains 13 residues. Germline V lookup: CDR1 MNHNS, CDR2 SASEGT. Trimming at V came to 5 bases and at J to 5 bases, leaving 3 bases not matched to a gene.

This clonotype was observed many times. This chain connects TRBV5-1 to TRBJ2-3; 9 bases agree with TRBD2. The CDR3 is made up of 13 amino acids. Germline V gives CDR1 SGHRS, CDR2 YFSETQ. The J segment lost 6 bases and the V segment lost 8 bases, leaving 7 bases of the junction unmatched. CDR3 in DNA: TGCGCCAGTCTGACTAGCGGTTCGGATACGCAGTATTTT. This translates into CASLTSGSDTQYF.

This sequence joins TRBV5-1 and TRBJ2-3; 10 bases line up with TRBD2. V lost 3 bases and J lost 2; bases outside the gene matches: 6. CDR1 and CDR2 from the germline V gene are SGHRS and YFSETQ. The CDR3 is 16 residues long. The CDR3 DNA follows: TGCGCCAGCAGCTCTCCAACTAGCGGGGCCACAGATACGCAGTATTTT. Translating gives CASSSPTSGATDTQYF. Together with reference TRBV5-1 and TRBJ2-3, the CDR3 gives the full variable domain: KAGVTQTPRYLIKTRGQQVTLSCSPISGHRSVSWYQQTPGQGLQFLFEYFSETQRNKGNFPGRFSGRQFSNSRSEMNVSTLELGDSALYLCASSSPTSGATDTQYFGPGTRLTVL.

The CDR3 reads CSATKGTSRTYEQYF. Written as DNA, the CDR3 is TGCAGTGCTACAAAAGGGACTAGCCGAACCTACGAGCAGTACTTC. The J gene is TRBJ2-7, the V gene TRBV20-1, with 9 bases matching TRBD2. This CDR3 contains 15 residues. The germline V gene has CDR1 DFQATT and CDR2 SNEGSKA (reference sequence). V was pared by 4 bases and J by 2 bases, with 9 bases of the junction left unmatched.

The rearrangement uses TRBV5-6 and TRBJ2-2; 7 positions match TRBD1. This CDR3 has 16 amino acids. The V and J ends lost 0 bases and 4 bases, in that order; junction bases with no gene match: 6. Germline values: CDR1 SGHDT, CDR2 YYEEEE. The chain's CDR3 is CASSLVWDSGTGELFF. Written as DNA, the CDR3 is TGTGCCAGCAGCTTGGTCTGGGACAGCGGCACCGGGGAGCTGTTTTTT.

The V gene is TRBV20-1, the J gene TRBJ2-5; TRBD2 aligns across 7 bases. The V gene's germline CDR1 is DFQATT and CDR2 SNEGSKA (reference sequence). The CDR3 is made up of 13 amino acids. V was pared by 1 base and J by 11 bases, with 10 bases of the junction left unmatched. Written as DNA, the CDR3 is TGCAGTGCTAGAGCGATCGGGAGGAATGAGCAGTACTTC. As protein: CSARAIGRNEQYF.

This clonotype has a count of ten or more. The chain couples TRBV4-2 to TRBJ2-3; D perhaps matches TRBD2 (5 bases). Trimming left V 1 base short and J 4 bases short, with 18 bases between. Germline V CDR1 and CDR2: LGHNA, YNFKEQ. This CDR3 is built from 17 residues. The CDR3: CASSQGFDRGLADTQYF. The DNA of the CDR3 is TGTGCCAGCAGCCAAGGTTTCGATCGAGGGTTGGCAGATACGCAGTATTTT.

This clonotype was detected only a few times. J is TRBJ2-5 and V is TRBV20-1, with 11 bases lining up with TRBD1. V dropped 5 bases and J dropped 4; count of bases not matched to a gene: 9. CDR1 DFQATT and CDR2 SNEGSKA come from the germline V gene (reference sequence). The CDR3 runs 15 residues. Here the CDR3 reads CSAGQGANFGETQYF. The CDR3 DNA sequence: TGCAGTGCTGGACAGGGGGCGAATTTTGGAGAGACCCAGTACTTC.